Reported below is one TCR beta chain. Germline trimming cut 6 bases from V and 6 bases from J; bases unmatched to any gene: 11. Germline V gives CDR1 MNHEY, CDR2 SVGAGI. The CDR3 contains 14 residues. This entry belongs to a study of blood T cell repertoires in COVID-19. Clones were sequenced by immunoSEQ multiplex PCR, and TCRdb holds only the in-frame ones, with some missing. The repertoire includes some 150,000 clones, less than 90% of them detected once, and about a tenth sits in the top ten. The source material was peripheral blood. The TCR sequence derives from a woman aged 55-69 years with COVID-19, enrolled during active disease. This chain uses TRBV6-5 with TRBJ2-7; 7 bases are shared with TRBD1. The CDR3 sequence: CASRRQGRLAEQYF. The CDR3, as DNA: TGTGCCAGCAGACGACAGGGAAGATTAGCCGAGCAGTACTTC.